This T cell receptor beta chain was profiled in a study of blood T cells in healthy people across ages. Findings and caveats of the study: The study regarded diversity estimates from one million T cells as underestimates.

Germline V CDR1 and CDR2: LGHDT, YNNKEL (reference sequence). CDR3 length equals 14 residues. Trimming removed 1 base from V and 7 bases from J, with 11 bases in between. The amount of total RNA extracted per sample was at least 5.5 micrograms. As to this clonotype: The antigen remains unidentified.

Together with a sample-barcoded 5' primer, a J-beta primer mix was included in a second PCR lasting about 7 to 12 cycles. Each cDNA molecule was tagged by a template-switch adaptor with 12 random nucleotides. MiXCR, run by TCRdb on the 5' RACE reads, gives a single entry per CDR3 protein. The table shows approximately 790,000 distinct CDR3 sequences, with 62% occurring only once. What was sequenced was blood. The gene calls are TRBV3-1 and TRBJ2-1, with D maybe TRBD2 (5 bases). The clonotype originates from a man aged 25 to 45 in good health. Here the CDR3 reads CASSQGMGVNEQFF. The CDR3 DNA is TGTGCCAGCAGCCAAGGCATGGGAGTAAATGAGCAGTTCTTC.